The 30 T cell receptor beta chains given below trace back to one sample, sequenced in a study of shared clonotypes between healthy human individuals. Sequenced by immunoSEQ multiplex PCR; TCRdb stores in-frame clones only, minus some. The table records about 490,000 clones, less than 80% of them present only once. Sequenced input: PBMCs. These receptors were taken from a woman between 40 and 55 years old in good health. Some clones in this sample may be carry-over from other donors' samples.

The genes are TRBV7-2 and TRBJ2-1, with 7 bases matching TRBD2. The J segment lost 12 bases and the V segment lost 3 bases, leaving 5 bases of the junction unmatched. The CDR3 is made up of 12 amino acids. Germline assignment: CDR1 SGHTA and CDR2 FQGNSA. The CDR3 DNA reads as TGTGCCAGCAGCTTCCGAGCGGGACGGCAGTTCTTC. The encoded protein is CASSFRAGRQFF.

This clone was counted many times. The chain recombines TRBV11-3 with TRBJ2-1, with TRBD2 identical over 10 bases. V lost 5 bases to trimming and J lost 7 bases; unmatched junction nucleotides: 8. CDR1 and CDR2 (germline): SGHNT, YENEEA. The CDR3 is 15 amino acids. This CDR3 is CASSHPAGGRNEQFF. CDR3 bases: TGTGCCAGCAGCCATCCAGCGGGAGGGAGGAATGAGCAGTTCTTC.

This clone has a single count. The chain has TRBV27 and TRBJ2-2; D possibly corresponds to TRBD2 (6 bases). The ends were cut back, 3 bases at V and 0 bases at J, with 11 bases in the middle. This CDR3 has 16 amino acids. The germline V gene encodes CDR1 MNHEY and CDR2 SMNVEV (reference sequence). The DNA for the CDR3 is TGTGCCAGCAGTTTCTCCGGGAGTGCGAACACCGGGGAGCTGTTTTTT. This gives the protein CASSFSGSANTGELFF.

This chain uses TRBV5-1 with TRBJ2-1, with D possibly matching TRBD2 (5 bases). The CDR3 has 13 residues. The V end lost 5 bases, the J end lost 7 bases, and 13 bases lay between the germline ends. CDR1 and CDR2 from the germline V gene are SGHRS and YFSETQ. The CDR3 sequence is CASRLAPNNEQFF. In nucleotides, the CDR3 is TGCGCCAGCAGGCTAGCCCCGAATAATGAGCAGTTCTTC.

This chain links TRBV4-3 with TRBJ2-7; D unresolved. This CDR3 has 14 amino acids. Trimming removed 0 bases at V and 3 bases at J, with 9 bases between. The germline CDR1 and CDR2 sequences are LGHNA and YSLEER. In DNA form, the CDR3 reads TGCGCCAGCAGCCAAGACCGTTACAGCTACGAGCAGTACTTC. Protein product: CASSQDRYSYEQYF.

This clone was found a few times. The rearrangement links TRBV19 to TRBJ1-2, with 8 bases identical to TRBD1. This CDR3 region has 15 residues. Trimming at V came to 3 bases and at J to 5 bases, leaving 8 bases not matched to a gene. Germline CDR1 reads LNHDA; CDR2 reads SQIVND (reference sequence). In DNA form, the CDR3 reads TGTGCCAGTAGTATCTCCCGGACAGGGATATATGGCTACACCTTC. Translating it yields CASSISRTGIYGYTF.

V and J are TRBV6-1 and TRBJ2-7, with D possibly being TRBD1 (7 bases). The CDR3 totals 14 residues. The V and J ends lost 1 base and 6 bases respectively, with 13 bases between them. Germline V gene sequence: CDR1 MNHNS, CDR2 SASEGT. The DNA for the CDR3 is TGTGCCAGCAGTGAAGTAGGCCAGGGGGGCGAGCAGTACTTC. Translated, it gives CASSEVGQGGEQYF.

This clone was detected a few times. The CDR3 protein is CAGGGVNTEAFF. For the CDR3, the DNA is TGTGCCGGAGGGGGGGTGAACACTGAAGCTTTCTTT. The chain employs TRBV30 and TRBJ1-1; TRBD1 might be the D (6 bases). The V gene lost 8 bases and the J gene lost 0 bases, with 10 bases spanning the gap. Germline V CDR1 and CDR2: GTSNPN, SVGIG (reference sequence). The CDR3 length is 12 residues.

The chain links TRBV5-1 to TRBJ1-2; 8 bases align to TRBD1. V lost 0 bases, J lost 0 bases, and 10 bases stayed unmatched. Germline V lookup: CDR1 SGHRS, CDR2 YFSETQ. The CDR3 has 18 amino acids. This CDR3 reads CASSLVAGGTGANYGYTF. Written as DNA, the CDR3 is TGCGCCAGCAGCTTGGTCGCAGGGGGCACAGGAGCTAACTATGGCTACACCTTC.

The chain recombines TRBV30 with TRBJ2-2; unclear D gene. The CDR3 length is 13 residues. Trimming cost V 5 bases and J 7 bases, with 14 bases left between them. From germline, CDR1 is GTSNPN and CDR2 SVGIG (reference sequence). CDR3 loop: CAWAWTEYGELFF. The CDR3 bases are TGTGCCTGGGCTTGGACGGAGTACGGGGAGCTGTTTTTT.

CDR3 nucleotides: TGTGCCAGCAGCCGCAGCGGGGACAATGAGCAGTTCTTC. Protein: CASSRSGDNEQFF. The chain recombines TRBV7-2 with TRBJ2-1; 7 nucleotides align to TRBD2. This CDR3 comprises 13 residues. Unmatched junction bases numbered 3, after V lost 5 bases and J lost 5 bases. Germline V gene lookup returns CDR1 SGHTA and CDR2 FQGNSA.

V and J are TRBV30 and TRBJ1-2; D gene ambiguous. This CDR3 has 14 amino acids. V lost 0 bases and J lost 0, with 8 bases in between. CDR1 and CDR2 (germline): GTSNPN, SVGIG (reference sequence). The CDR3 is CAWSVRGANYGYTF. DNA for the CDR3: TGTGCCTGGAGTGTCCGCGGAGCTAACTATGGCTACACCTTC.

The chain links TRBV7-2 to TRBJ2-1; the D gene could be TRBD1 or TRBD2 (5 bases each). V was cut by 4 bases and J by 5 bases, with 9 bases left in between. This CDR3 contains 13 residues. Germline V gene data show CDR1 as SGHTA and CDR2 as FQGNSA. In DNA, the CDR3 is TGTGCCAGCAGCTGGATGGGGGACAATGAGCAGTTCTTC. It specifies CASSWMGDNEQFF.

The J gene is TRBJ2-1, the V gene TRBV18; no firm D call. This CDR3 contains 15 residues. Trimming stripped 4 bases from V and 8 bases from J, with 18 bases between. CDR1 is KGHSH and CDR2 is LQKENI in the germline V gene. CDR3 residues: CASSLMSGNGYEQFF. The CDR3 region has the DNA TGTGCCAGCTCACTAATGTCGGGCAATGGTTATGAGCAGTTCTTC.

This chain links TRBV28 with TRBJ1-4; 9 bases agree with TRBD1. Trimming at V came to 8 bases and at J to 14 bases, leaving 6 bases not matched to a gene. The germline CDR1 and CDR2 sequences are MDHEN and SYDVKM. The CDR3 totals 11 residues. The CDR3 DNA follows: TGTGCCAGCGCAGACAGGGGGTATCTGTTTTTT. Its protein is CASADRGYLFF.

The J gene is TRBJ1-1, the V gene TRBV6-6; 9 bases are shared with TRBD1. The V gene end was trimmed by 7 bases and the J gene end by 6 bases; junction bases not matched to a gene: 6. Per germline, CDR1 MNHNY and CDR2 SVGAGI (reference sequence). The CDR3 sequence is 13 residues long. The CDR3 loop is CASTNTGGAEAFF. The CDR3 DNA reads TGTGCCAGCACCAATACAGGGGGCGCTGAAGCTTTCTTT.

This clone was seen repeatedly, ten times or more. This sample includes further DNA sequences coding for the same CDR3. For the CDR3, the DNA is TGTGCCACCTCCCGCGAAGCCGGGGAGCTGTTTTTT. This sequence encodes CATSREAGELFF. The chain uses TRBV2 and TRBJ2-2, with D uncertain. Germline CDR1 SNHLY, CDR2 FYNNEI. Trimming cost V 10 bases and J 6 bases, with 12 bases left between them. The CDR3 consists of 12 residues.

Many counts were recorded for this clone. V and J are TRBV7-2 and TRBJ1-1; a weak D match, TRBD1 (5 bases). The CDR3 extends over 14 amino acids. V lost 5 bases and J lost 6, with 16 bases in between. Germline V gives CDR1 SGHTA, CDR2 FQGNSA. DNA of the CDR3: TGTGCCAGCAGCCTCCTGGGGGGGTTCGCTGAAGCTTTCTTT. Its translation: CASSLLGGFAEAFF.

This chain joins TRBV6-6 and TRBJ1-5; 9 bases map to TRBD1. Per the germline V gene, CDR1 is MNHNY and CDR2 is SVGAGI (reference sequence). This CDR3 has 14 residues. The trim removed 6 bases at V and 6 bases at J, leaving 6 bases unmatched. CDR3 in DNA: TGTGCCAGCAGCTCCTCGACAGGGGGTCAGCCCCAGCATTTT. Translating it yields CASSSSTGGQPQHF.

The V gene is TRBV7-2, the J gene TRBJ1-4; D not resolved. With 5 bases removed from V and 3 bases from J, the gap between germline ends came to 7 bases. This CDR3 region has 13 residues. Germline V gene data show CDR1 as SGHTA and CDR2 as FQGNSA. The CDR3 is CASSPSSNEKLFF. CDR3 sequence (DNA): TGTGCCAGCAGCCCGTCCTCTAATGAAAAACTGTTTTTT.

This clone appeared a few times. The chain employs TRBV6-4 and TRBJ2-1; D is unclear. This CDR3 has 13 residues. CDR1 and CDR2 (germline): MRHNA, SNTAGT. Trimming left V 7 bases short and J 6 bases short, with 13 bases between. The CDR3 spells CASTYSTVNEQFF. The CDR3 bases are TGTGCCAGCACCTACTCTACCGTCAATGAGCAGTTCTTC.

This chain uses TRBV7-9 with TRBJ2-5; weak D call: TRBD1 (5 bases). V gave up 5 bases and J gave up 1 base, with 11 bases separating them. Germline-derived CDR1 and CDR2 are SEHNR and FQNEAQ (reference sequence). The CDR3 spans 14 residues. In DNA form, the CDR3 reads TGTGCCAGCAGCCCTCGACAGATCCAAGAGACCCAGTACTTC. It encodes CASSPRQIQETQYF.

The chain has TRBV7-3 and TRBJ1-4, with 10 bases lining up with TRBD1. With V trimmed by 5 bases and J by 7 bases, 13 bases remained unmatched. The CDR3 loop spans 17 amino acids. Germline V lookup: CDR1 SGHTA, CDR2 FQGTGA. The CDR3 region has the DNA TGTGCCAGCAGCCCACAGGGACAGGGGCGGGGTGGTGAAAAACTGTTTTTT. This encodes CASSPQGQGRGGEKLFF.

The chain links TRBV27 to TRBJ2-1; 8 positions match TRBD2. From germline, CDR1 is MNHEY and CDR2 SMNVEV (reference sequence). The junction had 14 bases not matched to a gene; V was cut back by 10 bases and J by 6 bases. The CDR3 has 15 residues. The CDR3 reads CAIGRGYGQPNEQFF. Here the CDR3 DNA reads TGTGCCATCGGGAGGGGTTATGGGCAGCCCAATGAGCAGTTCTTC.

The V gene is TRBV10-2, the J gene TRBJ2-7; 12 bases match TRBD2. The CDR3 has 13 residues. Germline values: CDR1 WSHSY, CDR2 SAAADI. V gave up 3 bases and J gave up 6 bases; unmatched junction bases: 0. The CDR3 protein is CASSELAGGEQYF. In DNA, the CDR3 is TGCGCCAGCAGTGAACTAGCGGGAGGCGAGCAGTACTTC.

V is TRBV21-1 and J is TRBJ2-5; whether TRBD2, the table's D call, matches the DNA was not checked. TRBV21-1 is reported as a pseudogene. The CDR3 runs 16 residues. CDR3 bases: TGTGCCAGCAGGCTTTGTCTAGCTACACTTTCTGAGACCCAGTACTTC. It translates to CASRLCLATLSETQYF.

V is TRBV5-6 and J is TRBJ2-7; 10 bases align to TRBD2. The germline gives CDR1 SGHDT, CDR2 YYEEEE. V lost 0 bases, J lost 6 bases, and 3 bases stayed unmatched. The CDR3 is made up of 14 amino acids. CDR3 protein: CASSLGLAGSEQYF. DNA for the CDR3: TGTGCCAGCAGCTTGGGACTAGCGGGTTCCGAGCAGTACTTC.

Many counts were recorded for this clone. CDR3 protein: CASSFTPLAGGFPEQYF. CDR3 coding DNA: TGTGCCAGCAGTTTCACCCCGTTAGCGGGAGGATTCCCCGAGCAGTACTTC. The chain has TRBV27 and TRBJ2-7; 10 bases agree with TRBD2. Germline values: CDR1 MNHEY, CDR2 SMNVEV (reference sequence). J was trimmed by 6 bases and V by 3 bases; bases with no gene match: 14. The CDR3 contains 17 residues.

The chain couples TRBV15 to TRBJ2-3; D is undetermined. Germline V lookup: CDR1 LNHNV, CDR2 YYDKDF (reference sequence). The CDR3 is 13 amino acids. Trimming removed 0 bases from V and 12 bases from J, with 13 bases in between. CDR3 sequence: CATSRDPGAPQYF. The CDR3 region has the DNA TGTGCCACCAGCAGAGATCCGGGTGCCCCCCAGTATTTT.

This sequence joins TRBV9 and TRBJ2-1; 7 bases are shared with TRBD2. The V gene's germline CDR1 is SGDLS and CDR2 YYNGEE. The CDR3 runs 17 residues. V gave up 4 bases and J gave up 4 bases; unmatched junction bases: 14. CDR3 DNA: TGTGCCAGCAGCCCCCGTGCGGGAGTGGGTTCATACAATGAGCAGTTCTTC. Protein product: CASSPRAGVGSYNEQFF.